This entry features one TCR beta chain sequence. This sample was included in a study of T-cell memory formation after mild COVID-19. TCRdb ran MiXCR on the 5' RACE reads and lists one entry per CDR3 protein. Of roughly 620,000 distinct CDR3 sequences listed, around 17% are singletons. This TCR came from an adult woman who had mild COVID-19 (a few samples of this study predate the infection). Cell type and time point are not known. Sequenced input: PBMCs or a T cell subset sorted from them (not recorded which).

CDR3 loop: CASSQRRLAGGYNEQFF. CDR3 DNA sequence: TGCGCCAGCAGCCAAAGACGATTAGCGGGGGGGTACAATGAGCAGTTCTTC. The chain joins TRBV4-1 to TRBJ2-1; the match to TRBD2 covers 11 bases. J was trimmed by 4 bases and V by 2 bases; bases with no gene match: 7. The germline gives CDR1 MGHRA, CDR2 YSYEKL. This CDR3 spans 17 amino acids.